This TCR beta chain was captured by sequencing in a study of blood T cells in healthy people across ages. Together with a sample-barcoded 5' primer, a J-beta primer mix was included in a second PCR lasting about 7 to 12 cycles. TCRdb reprocessed the 5' RACE reads via MiXCR and lists one record per CDR3 protein. The top ten hold over 20% of the sample, which has 600,000 to 1,000,000 distinct CDR3 sequences, roughly 50% seen once. The CDR3 has 14 amino acids. V trimming: 6 bases; J trimming: 9 bases; junction bases outside the gene matches: 8. CDR1 is PRHDT and CDR2 is FYEKMQ in the germline V gene (reference sequence).

The sample comprised blood. This sequence originates from a young man in good health. The J gene is TRBJ1-6, the V gene TRBV13; 7 nucleotides agree with TRBD1. Here the CDR3 reads CASRETGQGSPLHF. The CDR3 coding sequence is TGTGCCAGCAGGGAGACAGGGCAGGGTTCACCCCTCCACTTT.